The 24 T cell receptor beta chains listed next were all sequenced from one sample in a study of OX40 agonist ivuxolimab in advanced cancers. Only in-frame clones appear in the TCRdb table, and some are missing; sequencing was by immunoSEQ multiplex PCR. The table records tens of thousands of clones, just over 85% of them present only once. The sample consisted of CD4+ or CD8+ T cells sorted from blood, taken in a trial of the OX40 agonist ivuxolimab. The receptors shown here come from an adult with an advanced solid tumor such as melanoma, head and neck, liver or kidney cancer.

In this sample, this clone turned up a few times. The gene calls are TRBV19 and TRBJ1-6, with D uncertain. With 5 bases removed from V and 6 bases from J, the gap between germline ends came to 8 bases. The V gene's germline CDR1 is LNHDA and CDR2 SQIVND (reference sequence). The CDR3 is made up of 13 amino acids. DNA of the CDR3: TGTGCCAGTAGTCCAAGGGTTAATTCACCCCTCCACTTT. This codes for CASSPRVNSPLHF. Combining the CDR3 with reference TRBV19 and TRBJ1-6 gives the whole variable domain DGGITQSPKYLFRKEGQNVTLSCEQNLNHDAMYWYRQDPGQGLRLIYYSQIVNDFQKGDIAEGYSVSREKKESFPLTVTSAQKNPTAFYLCASSPRVNSPLHFGNGTRLTVT.

The rearrangement uses TRBV7-2 and TRBJ2-1; D may be TRBD2 (6 bases). V was shortened by 3 bases and J by 5 bases, with 11 bases between the two germline ends. This CDR3 contains 14 residues. From germline, CDR1 is SGHTA and CDR2 FQGNSA. The CDR3 coding sequence is TGTGCCAGCAGCTTTGCGGGGAGGAACAATGAGCAGTTCTTC. This sequence encodes CASSFAGRNNEQFF.

The count of this clone is one. CDR3 in amino acids: CATRLAGAKNIQYF. The CDR3, as DNA: TGTGCCACTAGACTAGCGGGAGCCAAAAACATTCAGTACTTC. The chain employs TRBV6-5 and TRBJ2-4; TRBD2 matches 10 bases. There are 14 residues in the CDR3. Germline V gene data show CDR1 as MNHEY and CDR2 as SVGAGI. Germline trimming cut 10 bases from V and 0 bases from J; bases unmatched to any gene: 3.

The V gene is TRBV2, the J gene TRBJ2-3, with TRBD1 matching over 7 bases. Unmatched junction bases numbered 2, after V lost 5 bases and J lost 0 bases. The CDR3 spans 14 residues. In germline, CDR1 is SNHLY, CDR2 FYNNEI. CDR3 region: CASSLGQSTDTQYF. CDR3 bases: TGTGCCAGCAGTTTGGGACAGAGCACAGATACGCAGTATTTT.

This sequence joins TRBV5-5 and TRBJ1-2, with 10 bases fitting TRBD1. CDR1 SGHKS and CDR2 YYEKEE come from the germline V gene (reference sequence). The CDR3 covers 13 residues. Trimming at V came to 6 bases and at J to 8 bases, leaving 7 bases not matched to a gene. The chain's CDR3 is CASNRDRGIGYTF. The DNA of the CDR3 is TGTGCCAGCAACCGGGACAGGGGCATAGGCTACACCTTC.

The V gene is TRBV7-2, the J gene TRBJ1-5; 8 nucleotides line up with TRBD1. This CDR3 is 14 amino acids long. Germline lookup yields CDR1 SGHTA and CDR2 FQGNSA. V shed 3 bases and J 4 bases; nucleotides not matched to a gene: 2. The DNA of the CDR3 is TGTGCCAGCAGCTTCGGACAGGGAAATCAGCCCCAGCATTTT. It yields the protein CASSFGQGNQPQHF.

The rearrangement links TRBV2 to TRBJ2-5; 9 bases match TRBD2. The CDR3 totals 15 residues. V trimming: 6 bases; J trimming: 5 bases; junction bases outside the gene matches: 10. CDR1 and CDR2 (germline): SNHLY, FYNNEI. CDR3 sequence reads: CASRTDSGSGETQYF. The CDR3 bases are TGTGCCAGCAGAACCGATAGCGGGAGTGGGGAGACCCAGTACTTC.

The CDR3 DNA is TGTGCCAGTAGGGCAGACTACGAGCAGTACTTC. Protein product: CASRADYEQYF. This rearrangement joins TRBV28 to TRBJ2-7; D is uncertain. Germline V gene data show CDR1 as MDHEN and CDR2 as SYDVKM. The CDR3 is 11 amino acids. V was pared by 9 bases and J by 3 bases, with 9 bases between.

This rearrangement joins TRBV19 to TRBJ1-5; D call uncertain. The CDR3 has 13 amino acids. With 1 base removed from V and 3 bases from J, the gap between germline ends came to 4 bases. Germline loops: CDR1 LNHDA, CDR2 SQIVND (reference sequence). The CDR3 coding sequence is TGTGCCAGTAGTATAGGGCACAATCAGCCCCAGCATTTT. Amino acids: CASSIGHNQPQHF.

This chain uses TRBV10-2 with TRBJ2-7; 12 bases are a match to TRBD2. Germline CDR1 reads WSHSY; CDR2 reads SAAADI. J lost 2 bases, V lost 4 bases, and 3 bases had no gene match. This CDR3 comprises 15 residues. CDR3: CASSGLAGAAYEQYF. The CDR3 region has the DNA TGCGCCAGCAGTGGACTAGCGGGGGCCGCCTACGAGCAGTACTTC.

The gene calls are TRBV27 and TRBJ2-5; weak D call: TRBD1 (6 bases). CDR1 is MNHEY and CDR2 is SMNVEV in the germline V gene (reference sequence). Trimming pared 8 bases from V and 5 bases from J, leaving 18 bases between. The CDR3 is made up of 14 amino acids. The CDR3 DNA reads as TGTGCCAGCCGAACAGGGTCGTGGATTGAGACCCAGTACTTC. Protein sequence: CASRTGSWIETQYF.

The chain carries TRBV5-6 and TRBJ1-4; the D gene is possibly TRBD1 (6 bases). The CDR3 totals 16 residues. Trimming cost V 5 bases and J 7 bases, with 21 bases left between them. Germline V lookup: CDR1 SGHDT, CDR2 YYEEEE. The CDR3, as DNA: TGTGCCAGCAGTCAACTCGGGGGACATTCATCTGAAAAACTGTTTTTT. As protein: CASSQLGGHSSEKLFF.

The J gene is TRBJ1-5, the V gene TRBV18; D remains ambiguous. The CDR3 runs 14 residues. The V end lost 5 bases, the J end lost 3 bases, and 11 bases lay between the germline ends. In germline, CDR1 is KGHSH, CDR2 LQKENI. CDR3 sequence (DNA): TGTGCCAGCTCAGCGAATAGCATCAATCAGCCCCAGCATTTT. Translation gives CASSANSINQPQHF. The full variable domain, with the rest looked up from reference TRBV18 and TRBJ1-5, is NAGVMQNPRHLVRRRGQEARLRCSPMKGHSHVYWYRQLPEEGLKFMVYLQKENIIDESGMPKERFSAEFPKEGPSILRIQQVVRGDSAAYFCASSANSINQPQHFGDGTRLSIL.

The gene calls are TRBV4-3 and TRBJ2-3, with D perhaps matching TRBD1 or TRBD2 (5 bases each). Trimming pared 1 base from V and 0 bases from J, leaving 5 bases between. The germline V gene encodes CDR1 LGHNA and CDR2 YSLEER. The CDR3 runs 14 residues. The CDR3: CASSQGGSTDTQYF. The CDR3 DNA reads TGCGCCAGCAGCCAAGGGGGGAGCACAGATACGCAGTATTTT.

The gene calls are TRBV6-6 and TRBJ1-1; no definite D call. The germline gives CDR1 MNHNY, CDR2 SVGAGI (reference sequence). The CDR3 is 11 amino acids. The germline V and J ends were trimmed by 6 bases and 8 bases, with 10 bases remaining between them. The CDR3 spells CASRDIVEAFF. CDR3 nucleotides: TGTGCCAGCAGGGATATAGTGGAAGCTTTCTTT.

V gene TRBV7-9 combines with J gene TRBJ2-7; TRBD1 matches 9 bases. J lost 5 bases, V lost 9 bases, and 11 bases had no gene match. Germline CDR1 reads SEHNR; CDR2 reads FQNEAQ (reference sequence). This CDR3 has 14 amino acids. CDR3 protein: CASFPGTGYHEQYF. CDR3 DNA: TGTGCCAGTTTTCCCGGGACAGGGTACCACGAGCAGTACTTC.

V gene TRBV27 combines with J gene TRBJ1-6; D unclear. V was clipped by 3 bases and J by 0 bases, with 9 bases between them. The CDR3 has 16 residues. In germline, CDR1 is MNHEY, CDR2 SMNVEV (reference sequence). CDR3 coding DNA: TGTGCCAGCAGTTTCTTTAGGAGCTCCTATAATTCACCCCTCCACTTT. It translates to CASSFFRSSYNSPLHF.

A few counts support this clone. Other DNA sequences in the sample encode the same CDR3. The gene calls are TRBV4-3 and TRBJ2-4; tentative D call: TRBD2 (5 bases). V lost 0 bases and J lost 0, with 15 bases in between. This CDR3 region has 18 residues. Germline loops: CDR1 LGHNA, CDR2 YSLEER. The CDR3 nucleotides read TGCGCCAGCAGCCAAGAAAACCCCAGCGGCCTAGCCAAAAACATTCAGTACTTC. It yields the protein CASSQENPSGLAKNIQYF.

The count of this clone is one. The gene calls are TRBV5-5 and TRBJ2-7; D unresolved. The CDR3 sequence is 15 residues long. The germline CDR1 and CDR2 sequences are SGHKS and YYEKEE (reference sequence). Trimming took 0 bases from V and 0 from J, leaving 10 bases between them. The CDR3 nucleotides read TGTGCCAGCAGCTTGGGTGCCAGTCTCTCCTACGAGCAGTACTTC. It encodes CASSLGASLSYEQYF.

The V gene is TRBV2, the J gene TRBJ1-1; no definite D call. Looked up from germline, CDR1 is SNHLY and CDR2 is FYNNEI. This CDR3 has 15 residues. Trimming removed 3 bases at V and 1 base at J, with 12 bases between. CDR3 coding DNA: TGTGCCAGCAGTGAGGTGGGGTGGGCGAACACTGAAGCTTTCTTT. This codes for CASSEVGWANTEAFF.

This chain uses TRBV6-1 with TRBJ2-7; no firm D call. Germline V lookup: CDR1 MNHNS, CDR2 SASEGT. The CDR3 runs 13 residues. The ends were cut back, 3 bases at V and 4 bases at J, with 10 bases in the middle. The CDR3: CASSDLPGYEQYF. CDR3 nucleotide sequence: TGTGCCAGCAGTGACCTTCCCGGGTACGAGCAGTACTTC.

The V call is TRBV7-8, the J call TRBJ2-3; possible D gene TRBD2, 5 bases. The CDR3 totals 17 residues. The V gene lost 2 bases and the J gene lost 1 base, with 16 bases spanning the gap. The germline V gene encodes CDR1 SGHVS and CDR2 FQNEAQ. The CDR3 nucleotides are TGTGCCAGCAGCTTATTAAGTGTTAGGCGGGGCACAGATACGCAGTATTTT. Translating it yields CASSLLSVRRGTDTQYF. The full variable domain, completed using reference TRBV7-8 and TRBJ2-3, is GAGVSQSPRYKVAKRGQDVALRCDPISGHVSLFWYQQALGQGPEFLTYFQNEAQLDKSGLPSDRFFAERPEGSVSTLKIQRTQQEDSAVYLCASSLLSVRRGTDTQYFGPGTRLTVL.

The chain links TRBV28 to TRBJ1-2; D gene ambiguous. The CDR3 is 14 amino acids. V lost 1 base and J lost 8, with 14 bases in between. Germline V gene lookup returns CDR1 MDHEN and CDR2 SYDVKM. CDR3 nucleotide sequence: TGTGCCAGCAGTTTATCTTCGGGAATTGAGGGCTACACCTTC. It encodes CASSLSSGIEGYTF.

The sample holds a few counts of this clone. The chain links TRBV4-2 to TRBJ2-5, with a weak D call TRBD2 (7 bases). Germline-derived CDR1 and CDR2 are LGHNA and YNFKEQ. The ends were cut back, 1 base at V and 3 bases at J, with 12 bases in the middle. The CDR3 sequence is 15 residues long. The CDR3 region has the DNA TGTGCCAGCAGCCAAGGGCGGGGGCGGGAAGAGACCCAGTACTTC. This codes for CASSQGRGREETQYF.